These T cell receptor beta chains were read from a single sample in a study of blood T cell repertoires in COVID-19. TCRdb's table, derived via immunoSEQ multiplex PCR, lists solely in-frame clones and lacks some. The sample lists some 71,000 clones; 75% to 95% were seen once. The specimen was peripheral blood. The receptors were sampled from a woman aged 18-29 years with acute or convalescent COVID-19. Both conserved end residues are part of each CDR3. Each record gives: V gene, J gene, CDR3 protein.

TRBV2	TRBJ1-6	CASSRTVDNSPLHF
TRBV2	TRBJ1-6	CASSLLTGDSSPLHF
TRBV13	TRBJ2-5	CASSMTSTTGAQYF
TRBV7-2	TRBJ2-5	CASSMTSGTDPQETQYF
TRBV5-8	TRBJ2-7	CAGKLDRGLDEQYF
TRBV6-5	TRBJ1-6	CASSYLRDSPLHF
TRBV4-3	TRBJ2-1	CASSQDWLAGHNEQFF
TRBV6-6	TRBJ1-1	CASSRTEMNTEAFF
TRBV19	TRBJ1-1	CASSIGQGLLNTEAFF
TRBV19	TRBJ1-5	CASLAPGGIGGNQPQHF
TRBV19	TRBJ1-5	CASSRLGQGGQPQHF
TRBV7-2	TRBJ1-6	CASSLVGHQTYNSPLHF
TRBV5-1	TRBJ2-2	CASKVAGNTGELFF
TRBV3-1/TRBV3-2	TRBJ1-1	CASSQVTLGSTEAFF
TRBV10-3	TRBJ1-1	CAISTGMNTEAFF
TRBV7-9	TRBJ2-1	CASSPRVGRTGGSEQFF
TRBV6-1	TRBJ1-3	CASSEALGFRNSGNTIYF
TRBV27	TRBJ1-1	CASSLSAGNTEAFF
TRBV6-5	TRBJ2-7	CASKGPGTGKNEQYF
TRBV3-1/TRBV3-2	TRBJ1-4	CASSQDVGGANEKLFF
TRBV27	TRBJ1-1	CASSLYQGSEAFF
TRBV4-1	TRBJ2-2	CASSQKTGGRGELFF
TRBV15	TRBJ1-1	CATSRETANTEAFF
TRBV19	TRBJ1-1	CASSIQENTEAFF
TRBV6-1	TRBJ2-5	CASSEETSGGAKRETQYF
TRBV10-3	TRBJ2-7	CAISEMGSSYEQYF
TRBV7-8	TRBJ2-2	CASRSGTSLTGELFF
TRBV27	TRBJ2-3	CASSPSAGLDTQYF
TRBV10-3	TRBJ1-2	CARPPVRSYTF
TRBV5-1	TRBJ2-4	CASSENPGQGVNIQYF
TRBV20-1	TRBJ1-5	CSASGLGGAYSNQPQHF
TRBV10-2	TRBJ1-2	CASSDGQEVSGYTF
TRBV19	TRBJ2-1	CASSGLTSGGYNEQFF
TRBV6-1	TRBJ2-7	CASSGGTGGGPLNEQYF
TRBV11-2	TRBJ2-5	CASSLRLAGETQYF
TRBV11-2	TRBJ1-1	CASSLFQNTEAFF
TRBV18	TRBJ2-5	CASSPNGGGQETQYF
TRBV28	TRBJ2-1	CASSPLGGKTYNEQFF
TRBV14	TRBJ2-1	CASSQQQGYEQFF
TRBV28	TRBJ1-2	CASSLVGRATYGYTF
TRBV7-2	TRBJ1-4	CASSRRGTGELNEKLFF
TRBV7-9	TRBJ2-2	CASSTPESSTNTGELFF
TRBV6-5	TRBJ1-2	CASRSGTVGDYTF
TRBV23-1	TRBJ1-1	CGPALGQIPMNTEAFF
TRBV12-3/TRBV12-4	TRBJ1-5	CASSWTADQPQHF
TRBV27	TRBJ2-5	CASSKDWSRETQYF
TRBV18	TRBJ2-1	CASSPAWGQYYNEQFF